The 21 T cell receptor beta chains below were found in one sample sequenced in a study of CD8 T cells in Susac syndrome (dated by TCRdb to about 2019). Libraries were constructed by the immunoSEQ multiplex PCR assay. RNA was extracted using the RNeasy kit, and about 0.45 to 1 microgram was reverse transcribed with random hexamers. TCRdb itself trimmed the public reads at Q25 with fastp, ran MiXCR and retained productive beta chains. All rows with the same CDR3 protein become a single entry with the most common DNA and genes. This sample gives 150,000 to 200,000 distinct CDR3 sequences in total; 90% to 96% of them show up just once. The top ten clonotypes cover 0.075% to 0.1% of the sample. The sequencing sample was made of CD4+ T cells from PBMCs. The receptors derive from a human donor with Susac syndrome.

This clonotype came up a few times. CDR3 sequence (DNA): TGTGCCAGCACCCCTGGGACAGATACGCAGTATTTT. Translated, it gives CASTPGTDTQYF. The V call is TRBV11-2, the J call TRBJ2-3; D gene uncertain. The V gene's germline CDR1 is SGHAT and CDR2 FQNNGV. This CDR3 has 12 residues. Trimming stripped 7 bases from V and 3 bases from J, with 8 bases between.

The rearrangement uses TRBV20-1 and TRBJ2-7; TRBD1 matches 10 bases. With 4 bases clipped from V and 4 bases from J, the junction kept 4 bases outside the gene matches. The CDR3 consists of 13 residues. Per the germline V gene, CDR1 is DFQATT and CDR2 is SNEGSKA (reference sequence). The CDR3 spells CSATDRGLYEQYF. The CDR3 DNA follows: TGCAGTGCTACCGACAGGGGGCTTTACGAGCAGTACTTC.

For the CDR3, the DNA is TGTGCCAGCAGTGAACTCGGTAATAATTCACCCCTCCACTTT. Residues: CASSELGNNSPLHF. The genes are TRBV25-1 and TRBJ1-6; D unclear. Germline V gene sequence: CDR1 MGHDK, CDR2 SYGVNS. This CDR3 spans 14 amino acids. The V end lost 2 bases, the J end lost 5 bases, and 7 bases lay between the germline ends.

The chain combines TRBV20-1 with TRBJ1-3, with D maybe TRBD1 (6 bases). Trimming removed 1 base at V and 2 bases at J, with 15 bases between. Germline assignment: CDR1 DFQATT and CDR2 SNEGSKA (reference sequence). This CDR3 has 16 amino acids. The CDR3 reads CSARVWGRGTGNTIYF. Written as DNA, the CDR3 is TGCAGTGCTAGAGTCTGGGGCAGGGGTACTGGAAACACCATATATTTT.

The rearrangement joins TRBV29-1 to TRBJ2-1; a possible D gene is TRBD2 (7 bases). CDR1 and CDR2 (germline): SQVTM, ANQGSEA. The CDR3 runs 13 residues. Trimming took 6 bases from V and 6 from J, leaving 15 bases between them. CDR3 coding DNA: TGCAGCGTAATAGGTAGGGGGGGCAATGAGCAGTTCTTC. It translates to CSVIGRGGNEQFF.

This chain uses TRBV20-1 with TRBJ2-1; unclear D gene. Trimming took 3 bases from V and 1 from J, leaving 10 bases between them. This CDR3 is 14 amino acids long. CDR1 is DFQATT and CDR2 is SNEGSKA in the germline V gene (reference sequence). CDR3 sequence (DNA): TGCAGTGCTAGTCCTGGCACTTCCTACAATGAGCAGTTCTTC. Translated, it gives CSASPGTSYNEQFF.

The CDR3 nucleotides read TGTGCCAGCAGTCAGACGGGCCAAGAGACCCAGTACTTC. This codes for CASSQTGQETQYF. The J gene is TRBJ2-5, the V gene TRBV5-6; D is undetermined. This CDR3 region has 13 residues. The germline V gene has CDR1 SGHDT and CDR2 YYEEEE. Trimming took 5 bases from V and 1 from J, leaving 9 bases between them.

The CDR3 region is CASSLRWGGAKETQYF. DNA for the CDR3: TGTGCCAGTAGTCTACGATGGGGGGGCGCGAAGGAGACCCAGTACTTC. The V gene is TRBV19, the J gene TRBJ2-5, with D perhaps matching TRBD2 (7 bases). The CDR3 extends over 16 amino acids. Germline V gene lookup returns CDR1 LNHDA and CDR2 SQIVND (reference sequence). V was clipped by 5 bases and J by 5 bases, with 21 bases between them.

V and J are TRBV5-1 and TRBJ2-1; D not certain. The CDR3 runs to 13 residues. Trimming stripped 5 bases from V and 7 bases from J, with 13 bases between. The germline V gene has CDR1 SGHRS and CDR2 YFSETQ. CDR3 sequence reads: CASRDPPSNEQFF. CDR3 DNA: TGCGCCAGCAGGGACCCCCCCTCAAATGAGCAGTTCTTC.

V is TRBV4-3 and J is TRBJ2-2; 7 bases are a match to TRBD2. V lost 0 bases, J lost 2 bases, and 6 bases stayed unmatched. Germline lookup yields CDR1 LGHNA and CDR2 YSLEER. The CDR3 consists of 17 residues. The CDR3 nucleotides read TGCGCCAGCAGCCAAGATGAGAGCGGGGCCAACACCGGGGAGCTGTTTTTT. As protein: CASSQDESGANTGELFF.

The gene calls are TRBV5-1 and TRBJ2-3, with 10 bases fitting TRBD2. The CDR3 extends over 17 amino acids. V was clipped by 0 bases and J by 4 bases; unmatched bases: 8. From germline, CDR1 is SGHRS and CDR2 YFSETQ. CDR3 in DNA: TGCGCCAGCAGCTTGGAGTCCAGCGGGGGGGCCGCAGATACGCAGTATTTT. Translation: CASSLESSGGAADTQYF.

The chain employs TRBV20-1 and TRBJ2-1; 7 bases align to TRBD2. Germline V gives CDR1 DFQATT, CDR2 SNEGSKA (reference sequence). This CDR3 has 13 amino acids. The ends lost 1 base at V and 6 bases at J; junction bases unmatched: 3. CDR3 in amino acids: CSARGGGRNEQFF. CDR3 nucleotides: TGCAGTGCTAGAGGCGGGGGTCGCAATGAGCAGTTCTTC.

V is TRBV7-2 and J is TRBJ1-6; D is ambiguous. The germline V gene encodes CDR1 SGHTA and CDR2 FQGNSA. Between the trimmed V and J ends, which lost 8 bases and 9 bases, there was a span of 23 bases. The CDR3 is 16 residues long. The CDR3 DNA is TGTGCCAGCCGACCGGACGGAGGTTATTTGTTTTCACCCCTCCACTTT. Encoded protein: CASRPDGGYLFSPLHF.

The CDR3 coding sequence is TGCAGCGTTAGGTCCGGGGAGCTGTTTTTT. Protein sequence: CSVRSGELFF. This chain joins TRBV29-1 and TRBJ2-2; no clear D. V was trimmed by 5 bases and J by 6 bases, leaving 4 bases between them. The CDR3 length is 10 residues. Per germline, CDR1 SQVTM and CDR2 ANQGSEA.

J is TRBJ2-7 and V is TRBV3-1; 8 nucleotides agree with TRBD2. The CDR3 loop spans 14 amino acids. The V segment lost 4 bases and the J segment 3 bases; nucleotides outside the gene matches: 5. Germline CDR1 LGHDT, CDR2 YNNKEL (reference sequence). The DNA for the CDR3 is TGTGCCAGCAGCCTGAGCGGGGGCTACTACGAGCAGTACTTC. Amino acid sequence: CASSLSGGYYEQYF.

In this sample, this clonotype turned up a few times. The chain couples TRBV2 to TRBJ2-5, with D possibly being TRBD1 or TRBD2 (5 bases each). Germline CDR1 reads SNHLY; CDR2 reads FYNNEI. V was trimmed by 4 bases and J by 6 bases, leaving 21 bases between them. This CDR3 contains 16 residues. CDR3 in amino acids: CASSAGWDPNGKTQYF. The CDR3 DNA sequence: TGTGCCAGCAGTGCTGGGTGGGACCCCAATGGAAAGACCCAGTACTTC.

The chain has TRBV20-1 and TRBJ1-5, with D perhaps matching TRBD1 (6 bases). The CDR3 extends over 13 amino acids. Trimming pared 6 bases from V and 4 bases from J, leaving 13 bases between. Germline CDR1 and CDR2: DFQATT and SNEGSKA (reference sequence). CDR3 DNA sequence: TGCAGTGCCGAGGGGGGGGAAAATCAGCCCCAGCATTTT. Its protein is CSAEGGENQPQHF.

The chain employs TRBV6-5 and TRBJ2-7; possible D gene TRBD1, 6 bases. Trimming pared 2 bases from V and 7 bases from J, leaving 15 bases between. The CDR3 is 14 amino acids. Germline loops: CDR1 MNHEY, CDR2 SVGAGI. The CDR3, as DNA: TGTGCCAGCAGTTACCGGACAGCCCTTGGGGAGCAGTACTTC. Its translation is CASSYRTALGEQYF.

The chain's CDR3 is CAIADRRRPDTQYF. CDR3 DNA: TGTGCCATCGCGGACAGGAGACGTCCAGATACGCAGTATTTT. This chain joins TRBV15 and TRBJ2-3; 7 nucleotides agree with TRBD1. This CDR3 has 14 residues. Germline assignment: CDR1 LNHNV and CDR2 YYDKDF (reference sequence). The J segment lost 4 bases and the V segment lost 10 bases, leaving 11 bases of the junction unmatched.

CDR3 coding DNA: TGTGCCAGCAGCCGGGACAGGACCCGAGATACGCAGTATTTT. Its translation is CASSRDRTRDTQYF. The V call is TRBV11-3, the J call TRBJ2-3, with 8 bases matching TRBD1. Germline lookup yields CDR1 SGHNT and CDR2 YENEEA. Trimming at V came to 5 bases and at J to 5 bases, leaving 6 bases not matched to a gene. This CDR3 contains 14 residues. Full variable domain (rest looked up from reference TRBV11-3 and TRBJ2-3): EAGVVQSPRYKIIEKKQPVAFWCNPISGHNTLYWYLQNLGQGPELLIRYENEEAVDDSQLPKDRFSAERLKGVDSTLKIQPAELGDSAVYLCASSRDRTRDTQYFGPGTRLTVL.

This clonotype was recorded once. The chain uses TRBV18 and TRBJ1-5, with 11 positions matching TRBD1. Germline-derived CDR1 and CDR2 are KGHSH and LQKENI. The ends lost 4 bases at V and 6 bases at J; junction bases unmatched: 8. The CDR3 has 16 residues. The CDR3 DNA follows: TGTGCCAGCTCACTAACCGGGACAGGGGGGATTCAGCCCCAGCATTTT. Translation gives CASSLTGTGGIQPQHF.